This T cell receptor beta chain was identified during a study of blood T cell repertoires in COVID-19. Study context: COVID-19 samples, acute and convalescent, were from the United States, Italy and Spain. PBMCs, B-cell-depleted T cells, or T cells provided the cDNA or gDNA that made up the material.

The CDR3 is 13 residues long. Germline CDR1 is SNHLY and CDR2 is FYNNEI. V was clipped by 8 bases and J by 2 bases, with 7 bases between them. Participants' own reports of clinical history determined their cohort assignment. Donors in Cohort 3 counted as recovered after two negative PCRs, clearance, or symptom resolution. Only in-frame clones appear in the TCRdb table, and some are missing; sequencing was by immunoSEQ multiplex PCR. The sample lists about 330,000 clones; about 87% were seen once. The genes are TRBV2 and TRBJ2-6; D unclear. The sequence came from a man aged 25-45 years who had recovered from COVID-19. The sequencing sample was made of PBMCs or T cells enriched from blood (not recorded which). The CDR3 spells CASLAAGANVLTF. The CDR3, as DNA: TGTGCCAGCTTAGCCGCTGGGGCCAACGTCCTGACTTTC.